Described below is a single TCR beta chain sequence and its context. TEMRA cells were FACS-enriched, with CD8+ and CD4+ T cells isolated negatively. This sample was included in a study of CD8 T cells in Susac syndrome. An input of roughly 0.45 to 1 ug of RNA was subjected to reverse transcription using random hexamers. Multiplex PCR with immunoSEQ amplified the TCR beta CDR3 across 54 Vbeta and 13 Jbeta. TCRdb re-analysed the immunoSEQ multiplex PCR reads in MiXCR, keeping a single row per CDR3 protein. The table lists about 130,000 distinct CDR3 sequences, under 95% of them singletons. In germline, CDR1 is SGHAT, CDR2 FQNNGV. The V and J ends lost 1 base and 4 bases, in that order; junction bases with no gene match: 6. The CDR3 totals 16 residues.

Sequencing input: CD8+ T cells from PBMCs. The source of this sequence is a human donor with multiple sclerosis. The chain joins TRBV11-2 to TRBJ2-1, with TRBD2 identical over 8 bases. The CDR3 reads CASSLGVGTRYNEQFF. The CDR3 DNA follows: TGTGCCAGCAGCTTAGGGGTCGGGACTAGATACAATGAGCAGTTCTTC.